This T cell receptor (beta chain) was retrieved from a study of cytomegalovirus exposure and HLA in healthy donors. Study-level information: T cells numbering about 180 million yielded more than 95 million unique TCR beta sequences in an earlier analysis.

The PCR made use of 60 Vbeta and 13 Jbeta primers. The protocol was immunoSEQ multiplex PCR, while the TCRdb copy is restricted to in-frame clones and leaves out a portion. The sample has about 140,000 clones, about three quarters seen once. General study results and limits: TCR sequences were mostly rare, though some public TCRs occurred in many donors. The classifier was said to identify cytomegalovirus status with high specificity and sensitivity.

About this clone itself: Its specificity is unknown.

Input material: PBMCs. The receptor comes from a man between 25 and 39 years old in good health and CMV-seropositive.

In nucleotides, the CDR3 is TGTGCCAGCAGCTTATGGACAGGGGGGAACACCGGGGAGCTGTTTTTT. Translation gives CASSLWTGGNTGELFF. The V call is TRBV7-9, the J call TRBJ2-2, with 10 bases identical to TRBD1. From germline, CDR1 is SEHNR and CDR2 FQNEAQ (reference sequence). V was pared by 2 bases and J by 1 base, with 1 base of the junction left unmatched. CDR3 size: 16 residues.